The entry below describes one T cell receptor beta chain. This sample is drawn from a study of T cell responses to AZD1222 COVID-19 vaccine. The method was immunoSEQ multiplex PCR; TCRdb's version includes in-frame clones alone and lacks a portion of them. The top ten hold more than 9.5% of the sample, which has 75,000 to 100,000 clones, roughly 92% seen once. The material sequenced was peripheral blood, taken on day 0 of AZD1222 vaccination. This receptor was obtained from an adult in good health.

The CDR3 DNA follows: TGTGCCAGCAGTTCGGGACGAAAGGTACACAATGAGCAGTTCTTC. Encoded protein: CASSSGRKVHNEQFF. The chain recombines TRBV28 with TRBJ2-1; tentatively, D is TRBD1 or TRBD2 (5 bases each). Germline CDR1 is MDHEN and CDR2 is SYDVKM. The germline V and J ends were trimmed by 4 bases and 5 bases, with 15 bases remaining between them. The CDR3 has 15 amino acids.